Listed below are T cell receptor beta chains from one sample, sequenced in a study of blood T cell repertoires in COVID-19. Clones were read by immunoSEQ multiplex PCR, and TCRdb kept only the in-frame ones, dropping some. The repertoire holds over 150,000 clones, about 85% seen once, with 1.1% in the top ten. The sample was peripheral blood. Every receptor here comes from a man between 25 and 39 years old with acute or convalescent COVID-19. Each CDR3 is given with its conserved first and last residue. The order of the fields is D gene, clone size, J gene, V gene, CDR3 DNA, CDR3 protein. A D gene is named only where the DNA matches it firmly. Clone sizes are given selectively: once, few, many, or a class where the clone is expanded.

>-|-|TRBJ2-4|TRBV28
TGTGCCAGCAGTTTAGCGGGGGCAGGGGCCAAAAACATTCAGTACTTC
CASSLAGAGAKNIQYF
>-|-|TRBJ2-7|TRBV28
TGTGCCAGCAGTGAGAGTTTAAACTCCTACGAGCAGTACTTC
CASSESLNSYEQYF
>-|-|TRBJ1-5|TRBV28
TGTGCCAGCAGTCATAGGGGCAGACTTTACAATCAGCCCCAGCATTTT
CASSHRGRLYNQPQHF
>TRBD2|-|TRBJ2-1|TRBV24-1
TGTGCCACCGACGACGGGAGGTCGAACAATGAGCAGTTCTTC
CATDDGRSNNEQFF
>-|-|TRBJ2-3|TRBV7-3
TGTGCCAGCAGCAGTAGCTACGGGAGACGAACAGATACGCAGTATTTT
CASSSSYGRRTDTQYF
>TRBD1|-|TRBJ1-2|TRBV5-4
TGTGCCAGCAGCTCCAGATTGACAGGGGCCTATGGCTACACCTTC
CASSSRLTGAYGYTF
>TRBD1|-|TRBJ2-1|TRBV30
TGTGCCTGGAGGGGACAGGGCGAATACAATGAGCAGTTCTTC
CAWRGQGEYNEQFF
>-|-|TRBJ2-7|TRBV5-1
TGCGCCAGCAGCCTCTTGGGGCGGATTCCTTACGAGCAGTACTTC
CASSLLGRIPYEQYF
>-|-|TRBJ1-5|TRBV28
TGTGCCAGCAGTCCGGGATACAATCAGCCCCAGCATTTT
CASSPGYNQPQHF
>-|-|TRBJ1-1|TRBV7-9
TGTGCCAGCATCCCACCAGGGGTGTTTCGAACTGAAGCTTTCTTT
CASIPPGVFRTEAFF
>TRBD1|-|TRBJ2-7|TRBV5-1
TGCGCCAGCAGCCCGAAGGGGACAGGGGTCCACGAGCAGTACTTC
CASSPKGTGVHEQYF
>TRBD1|-|TRBJ2-7|TRBV19
TGTGCCACCAAACCTAGACAGGGTCCATACGAGCAGTACTTC
CATKPRQGPYEQYF
>-|once|TRBJ2-1|TRBV5-6
TGTGCCAGCAGCTTGCCGGGGTTCGTCGGGGGCTACAATGAGCAGTTCTTC
CASSLPGFVGGYNEQFF
>-|-|TRBJ2-1|TRBV21-1
TGTGCCATCCCGGGAGGGGGTGGGCGACATGAGCAGTTCTTC
CAIPGGGGRHEQFF
>-|few|TRBJ1-2|TRBV11-2
TGTGCCAGCAGCCCGGGGGGGCAGATCGATGGCTACACCTTC
CASSPGGQIDGYTF
>TRBD1|-|TRBJ1-2|TRBV30
TGTGCCTGGAGTGATCAACCCTCCGGACTAGCGGGGGGAATCGACAGGGTAGGCTATGGCTACACCTTC
CAWSDQPSGLAGGIDRVGYGYTF
>-|-|TRBJ2-7|TRBV28
TGTGCCAGCACCCTCGCGGGGGCATTGTACGAGCAGTACTTC
CASTLAGALYEQYF
>TRBD1|-|TRBJ2-3|TRBV5-4
TGTGCCAGCAGCACCTACAGGGGCCGAGGGACAGATACGCAGTATTTT
CASSTYRGRGTDTQYF
>TRBD2|-|TRBJ2-2|TRBV27
TGTGCCAGCACGCTAGCGGTCCCTTTAGGCACCGGGGAGCTGTTTTTT
CASTLAVPLGTGELFF
>-|-|TRBJ1-4|TRBV19
TGTGCCAGTTCGGGGGGGCTGGAACTGTTTTTT
CASSGGLELFF
>-|-|TRBJ1-2|TRBV30
TGTGCCTGTCTGTCCCTCTATGGCTACACCTTC
CACLSLYGYTF
>-|-|TRBJ1-2|TRBV5-4
TGTGCCAGCAGACGAGAGGGCGGAGGGCTTCATGGCTACACCTTC
CASRREGGGLHGYTF
>TRBD2|-|TRBJ2-3|TRBV3-1/TRBV3-2
TGTGCCAGCAAGCCCACTAGCGGGGGGGCCTTCGCGTATTTT
CASKPTSGGAFAYF
>-|-|TRBJ1-6|TRBV2
TGTGCCAGCAGTGAACGCGGGCTATATAATTCACCCCTCCACTTT
CASSERGLYNSPLHF
>TRBD1|-|TRBJ2-3|TRBV2
TGTGCCGGCGACACAGGGGTGTTGAGCACAGATACGCAGTATTTT
CAGDTGVLSTDTQYF
>-|-|TRBJ1-1|TRBV19
TGTGCCAGTAGTATGACGAGGCAACGCACTGAAGCTTTCTTT
CASSMTRQRTEAFF
>TRBD1|-|TRBJ1-1|TRBV29-1
TGCAGCGCAAACAGGGGTAGGGACACTGAAGCTTTCTTT
CSANRGRDTEAFF
>-|-|TRBJ1-3|TRBV11-2
TGTGCCAGCAGCTTAGATACAGGCCGTTTGGGAAACACCATATATTTT
CASSLDTGRLGNTIYF
>-|-|TRBJ2-3|TRBV3-1/TRBV3-2
TGTGCCAGCAGCCAGAGGACAGCCCTAGCACACACAGATACGCAGTATTTT
CASSQRTALAHTDTQYF
>-|-|TRBJ2-7|TRBV10-1
TGCGCCAGCAGTGAGGGCAGGGTGGGCGAGCAGTACTTC
CASSEGRVGEQYF
>-|-|TRBJ1-6|TRBV4-1
TGCGCCAGCAGCCCCTGGGACATCTATAATTCACCCCTCCACTTT
CASSPWDIYNSPLHF
>TRBD1|-|TRBJ2-2|TRBV30
TGTGCCTGGAGGGACAGGGGCAAGGCCGGGGAGCTGTTTTTT
CAWRDRGKAGELFF
>TRBD1|few|TRBJ1-1|TRBV7-6
TGTGCCAGCAGCTTAGATTTGGGGACAGACACTGAAGCTTTCTTT
CASSLDLGTDTEAFF
>-|-|TRBJ1-1|TRBV7-9
TGTGCCAGCAGCTCGCGAAACGGGGATAGAGGCACTGAAGCTTTCTTT
CASSSRNGDRGTEAFF
>-|-|TRBJ2-3|TRBV29-1
TGCAGCCCTAGTGGGGCGAGACTTCGGCACACAGATACGCAGTATTTT
CSPSGARLRHTDTQYF
>TRBD2|few|TRBJ2-7|TRBV29-1
TGCAGCGTTGACCTAGCGGGGAACGAGCAGTACTTC
CSVDLAGNEQYF
>-|-|TRBJ2-2|TRBV7-3
TGTGCCAGCAGCTTAACGGGGCGGCGGCAGGGAAGTACCGGGGAGCTGTTTTTT
CASSLTGRRQGSTGELFF
>-|-|TRBJ1-3|TRBV3-1/TRBV3-2
TGTGCCAGCAGCCAAGCCTGGACAGCTGGAAACACCATATATTTT
CASSQAWTAGNTIYF
>TRBD1|-|TRBJ2-2|TRBV5-4
TGTGCCAGCAGCAGGGACAGGCGGGACACCGGGGAGCTGTTTTTT
CASSRDRRDTGELFF
>-|-|TRBJ1-1|TRBV11-2
TGTGCCAGCAGTCTCAGGGAGAACACTGAAGCTTTCTTT
CASSLRENTEAFF
>-|-|TRBJ1-5|TRBV6-5
TGTGCCAGCAGTACAGGGTATGTGGACAATCAGCCCCAGCATTTT
CASSTGYVDNQPQHF
>-|-|TRBJ1-1|TRBV7-8
TGTGCCAGCAGCCTCCGAAAGCACACTGAAGCTTTCTTT
CASSLRKHTEAFF
>TRBD2|-|TRBJ2-3|TRBV24-1
TGTGCCACCCGGCCGACTAGCGGGAACGGAGATACGCAGTATTTT
CATRPTSGNGDTQYF
>-|-|TRBJ2-1|TRBV4-1
TGCGCCAGCAGCCAAGAAGCCCTAGCTCCCTACAATGAGCAGTTCTTC
CASSQEALAPYNEQFF
>-|-|TRBJ2-2|TRBV2
TGTGCCAGCAGTGAGGTGGGGGCCATCACCGGGGAGCTGTTTTTT
CASSEVGAITGELFF
>TRBD2|few|TRBJ2-1|TRBV28
TGTGCCAGCAGTTTACTAGCGGGGGGTGAAATCTTC
CASSLLAGGEIF
>-|once|TRBJ1-6|TRBV14
TGTGCCAGCAGCCAAGCAGCCTCCGGACAGAATAATTCACCCCTCCACTTT
CASSQAASGQNNSPLHF
>TRBD1|-|TRBJ1-1|TRBV6-2/TRBV6-3
TGTGCCAGCAGTCTGCAGGGGGCGTTTGAAGCTTTCTTT
CASSLQGAFEAFF
>-|-|TRBJ2-7|TRBV12-5
TGTGCTAGTGTCCTAGGAGAGGGCTCCTACGAGCAGTACTTC
CASVLGEGSYEQYF
>TRBD2|-|TRBJ2-1|TRBV5-1
TGCGCCAGCAGAAAGCGGGGGGGCCGGGATCTGGTAAGCGATGAGCAGTTCTTC
CASRKRGGRDLVSDEQFF
>-|once|TRBJ2-7|TRBV3-1/TRBV3-2
TGTGCCAGCAGCCAGGCAGAAACCGGGGACGAGCAGTACTTC
CASSQAETGDEQYF
>-|once|TRBJ1-5|TRBV9
TGTGCCAGCAGCGCCGGGGAGGGGGTCTATCAGCCCCAGCATTTT
CASSAGEGVYQPQHF
>TRBD1|-|TRBJ1-6|TRBV2
TGTGCCAGCAGAAACTCACAGGGGAGTAATTCACCCCTCCACTTT
CASRNSQGSNSPLHF
>-|-|TRBJ2-1|TRBV19
TGTGCCAGTAATCCAGCGAATTTGGTCAATGAGCAGTTCTTC
CASNPANLVNEQFF